This T cell receptor beta chain originates from a study of blood T cell repertoires in COVID-19. Study background: COVID-19 samples, acute and convalescent, were from the United States, Italy and Spain. In each case, the material was cDNA or gDNA derived from T cells, B-cell-depleted T cells, or PBMCs.

During active infection, Seattle patients enrolled and were then monitored through disease. How the authors handled the data: Researchers report that nucleated cell counts were estimated from reference gene primer amplification. The method was immunoSEQ multiplex PCR; TCRdb's version includes in-frame clones alone and lacks a portion of them. V, J and clone size reflect that table, while D and trimming were determined from the DNA. Found here are 120,000 or so clones, around 81% of them singletons; the top ten hold about 18%. The CDR3 runs 12 residues. The germline gives CDR1 SGHAT, CDR2 FQNNGV. Trimming stripped 3 bases from V and 3 bases from J, with 4 bases between.

What was sequenced was peripheral blood. The receptor was isolated from a man aged 25-45 years with COVID-19, enrolled during active disease. The chain is built from TRBV11-2 and TRBJ2-3, with D hard to call. Here the CDR3 reads CASSFQTDTQYF. In DNA, the CDR3 is TGTGCCAGCAGCTTTCAGACAGATACGCAGTATTTT.